The next 20 T cell receptor beta chains were all read from a single sample in a study of T cells in Graves' hyperthyroidism and ophthalmopathy. What was amplified from RNA transcripts were TCR beta CDR3 regions. Using the HTBI primer set, a first-round RT-PCR was run on the TCR CDR3. TCRdb processed the multiplex PCR reads anew with MiXCR; each CDR3 protein has one entry. This sample yields hundreds of thousands of distinct CDR3 sequences, of which less than 20% are seen a single time; 45% to 50% belongs to the top ten. Specimen: blood. The receptor source for this set is a man aged 40-49 years with Graves' ophthalmopathy.

This clonotype was picked up a small number of times. The gene calls are TRBV11-2 and TRBJ1-4, with D hard to call. Germline lookup yields CDR1 SGHAT and CDR2 FQNNGV. V was shortened by 2 bases and J by 6 bases, with 10 bases between the two germline ends. CDR3 length: 14 residues. Here the CDR3 reads CASSLSPWDEKLFF. CDR3 nucleotide sequence: TGTGCCAGCAGCTTATCTCCTTGGGATGAAAAACTGTTTTTT.

This clonotype was recorded a few times. Here the CDR3 DNA reads TGTGCCACCAGTGATTACCTTGAGGTCGATGAGCAGTTCTTC. As protein: CATSDYLEVDEQFF. The genes are TRBV24-1 and TRBJ2-1; D not resolved. CDR1 KGHDR and CDR2 SFDVKD come from the germline V gene. The CDR3 spans 14 residues. The V gene lost 2 bases and the J gene lost 8 bases, with 12 bases spanning the gap.

This clonotype came up many times. This sequence joins TRBV30 and TRBJ1-2; 7 nucleotides match TRBD1. The length of the CDR3 is 15 residues. Looked up from germline, CDR1 is GTSNPN and CDR2 is SVGIG (reference sequence). The ends lost 5 bases at V and 7 bases at J; junction bases unmatched: 16. The CDR3: CAWLAGTAPVGGYTF. The DNA of the CDR3 is TGTGCCTGGTTAGCCGGGACAGCTCCTGTGGGTGGCTACACCTTC.

The J gene is TRBJ2-4, the V gene TRBV15; 10 bases match TRBD2. Germline assignment: CDR1 LNHNV and CDR2 YYDKDF (reference sequence). There are 16 residues in the CDR3. The ends lost 0 bases at V and 11 bases at J; junction bases unmatched: 10. Written as DNA, the CDR3 is TGTGCCACCAGCAGAGATCGGCTAGCGGGGGCCGAGTTTCAGTACTTC. Encoded protein: CATSRDRLAGAEFQYF.

The sample holds many counts of this clonotype. The chain employs TRBV12-3 or TRBV12-4 and TRBJ2-5; the D call may be TRBD1 or TRBD2 (5 bases each). Trimming left V 3 bases short and J 4 bases short, with 9 bases between. The CDR3 spans 13 residues. CDR3: CASSLAGTETQYF. DNA for the CDR3: TGTGCCAGCAGTTTGGCAGGGACAGAGACCCAGTACTTC.

This clonotype was seen a few times. This sequence joins TRBV28 and TRBJ2-2; no clear D gene. V was cut by 6 bases and J by 6 bases, with 5 bases left in between. Germline CDR1 and CDR2: MDHEN and SYDVKM. The CDR3 runs 11 residues. CDR3 residues: CASRVAGELFF. The CDR3 DNA reads TGTGCCAGCAGAGTGGCCGGGGAGCTGTTTTTT.

This clonotype was counted at least ten times. The chain uses TRBV2 and TRBJ1-5; no clear D. Germline values: CDR1 SNHLY, CDR2 FYNNEI. Trimming cost V 1 base and J 2 bases, with 6 bases left between them. The CDR3 loop spans 14 amino acids. The CDR3 loop is CASSEGGRNQPQHF. As DNA, the CDR3 is TGTGCCAGCAGTGAAGGTGGACGCAATCAGCCCCAGCATTTT.

This clonotype was seen repeatedly, ten times or more. CDR3 in amino acids: CASSAYQPGAAGYGYTF. CDR3 sequence (DNA): TGCGCCAGCAGCGCATACCAGCCAGGGGCGGCCGGCTATGGCTACACCTTC. The chain couples TRBV5-1 to TRBJ1-2; the D gene is possibly TRBD1 (6 bases). V shed 4 bases and J shed 4 bases, with 23 bases lying between them. Germline V gene lookup returns CDR1 SGHRS and CDR2 YFSETQ. This CDR3 has 17 amino acids. The full variable domain, its missing parts supplied by reference TRBV5-1 and TRBJ1-2, is KAGVTQTPRYLIKTRGQQVTLSCSPISGHRSVSWYQQTPGQGLQFLFEYFSETQRNKGNFPGRFSGRQFSNSRSEMNVSTLELGDSALYLCASSAYQPGAAGYGYTFGSGTRLTVV.

This clonotype was recorded a few times. The chain is built from TRBV14 and TRBJ1-1, with D hard to call. This CDR3 is built from 12 residues. From germline, CDR1 is SGHDN and CDR2 FVKESK. V gave up 2 bases and J gave up 10 bases, with 11 bases separating them. CDR3 sequence (DNA): TGTGCCAGCAGCCAAAAGCCGTGGGGAGCTTTCTTT. This encodes CASSQKPWGAFF.

J is TRBJ2-1 and V is TRBV5-1; TRBD2 matches at 13 bases. V was pared by 1 base and J by 9 bases, with 10 bases of the junction left unmatched. CDR1 is SGHRS, CDR2 YFSETQ, per germline. The CDR3 is made up of 17 amino acids. The CDR3 DNA sequence: TGCGCCAGCAGCTTGTGGGGGACTAGCGGGAAGCTCGGTGAGCAGTTCTTC. Translation: CASSLWGTSGKLGEQFF.

This clonotype was seen at least ten times. The CDR3 is CASSLPPGNEKLFF. CDR3 bases: TGTGCCAGCAGCTTGCCGCCAGGGAATGAAAAACTGTTTTTT. This sequence joins TRBV11-2 and TRBJ1-4; D possibly corresponds to TRBD1 (5 bases). CDR1 and CDR2 from the germline V gene are SGHAT and FQNNGV. This CDR3 is 14 amino acids long. Trimming took off 3 bases at V and 5 bases at J, with 10 bases between the two ends.

This clonotype was observed a few times. The chain has TRBV7-2 and TRBJ1-2, with TRBD1 as a possible D gene (6 bases). CDR1 is SGHTA and CDR2 is FQGNSA in the germline V gene. CDR3 size: 16 residues. The V end was cut by 6 bases, the J end by 4 bases, with 21 bases between. CDR3 protein: CASSPILVGTSYGYTF. Here the CDR3 DNA reads TGTGCCAGCAGTCCCATCCTCGTGGGGACAAGCTATGGCTACACCTTC.

This clonotype was seen repeatedly, ten times or more. This chain connects TRBV28 to TRBJ2-3; no clear D gene. The CDR3 has 15 residues. Germline CDR1 and CDR2: MDHEN and SYDVKM. With 8 bases removed from V and 2 bases from J, the gap between germline ends came to 17 bases. The CDR3 bases are TGTGCCAGCTCCTCCCCTCCGGCCTCCACAGATACGCAGTATTTT. Residues: CASSSPPASTDTQYF.

This clonotype was counted ten times or more. V gene TRBV11-2 combines with J gene TRBJ2-3, with D perhaps assigned TRBD1 or TRBD2 (6 bases each). Trimming removed 3 bases from V and 4 bases from J, with 23 bases in between. The CDR3 sequence is 18 residues long. From germline, CDR1 is SGHAT and CDR2 FQNNGV. The CDR3 sequence is CASSLKGWGARPPDTQYF. The CDR3, as DNA: TGTGCCAGCAGCTTGAAAGGCTGGGGGGCGCGTCCTCCAGATACGCAGTATTTT.

This clonotype has more than one count but fewer than ten. The V gene is TRBV25-1, the J gene TRBJ1-2; 9 nucleotides agree with TRBD1. Germline CDR1 and CDR2: MGHDK and SYGVNS. Germline trimming cut 5 bases from V and 2 bases from J; bases unmatched to any gene: 3. The CDR3 loop spans 14 amino acids. In DNA, the CDR3 is TGTGCCAGCAGTAAAGGACAGGGGAACTATGGCTACACCTTC. It encodes CASSKGQGNYGYTF.

Many counts were recorded for this clonotype. The chain carries TRBV12-3 or TRBV12-4 and TRBJ2-7; no clear D gene. Trimming removed 6 bases at V and 3 bases at J, with 12 bases between. The CDR3 loop spans 13 amino acids. The DNA of the CDR3 is TGTGCCAGCAGGGACCGAGTAGGCTACGAGCAGTACTTC. Protein: CASRDRVGYEQYF.

V usage is TRBV6-2 or TRBV6-3 and J usage is TRBJ2-2; no clear D. The CDR3 has 13 amino acids. The V end lost 1 base, the J end lost 5 bases, and 5 bases lay between the germline ends. From germline, CDR1 is MNHEY and CDR2 SVGEGT. This chain's CDR3 is CASSYFITGELFF. The CDR3 DNA reads TGTGCCAGCAGTTACTTCATTACCGGGGAGCTGTTTTTT.

This clonotype was seen only a few times. The chain is built from TRBV6-5 and TRBJ1-4; D gene uncertain. The ends were cut back, 0 bases at V and 6 bases at J, with 5 bases in the middle. The CDR3 loop spans 13 amino acids. Looked up from germline, CDR1 is MNHEY and CDR2 is SVGAGI. CDR3 region: CASSYSSHEKLFF. CDR3 bases: TGTGCCAGCAGTTACTCTTCCCATGAAAAACTGTTTTTT.

This clonotype was counted between two and nine times. CDR3 nucleotide sequence: TGTGCCATCAGTGATAATGGGAATGAGCAGTTCTTC. Protein product: CAISDNGNEQFF. The V call is TRBV10-3, the J call TRBJ2-1; D gene ambiguous. With 3 bases removed from V and 7 bases from J, the gap between germline ends came to 7 bases. From germline, CDR1 is ENHRY and CDR2 SYGVKD. The CDR3 loop spans 12 amino acids.

This clonotype was picked up many times. This chain uses TRBV28 with TRBJ1-2; possible D gene TRBD1, 6 bases. This CDR3 has 14 amino acids. Trimming left V 5 bases short and J 4 bases short, with 14 bases between. CDR1 and CDR2 (germline): MDHEN, SYDVKM. CDR3 in DNA: TGTGCCAGCAGTCCGACCAGGACAGTCTATGGCTACACCTTC. Its translation: CASSPTRTVYGYTF.